This T cell receptor beta chain stems from a study of blood T cell repertoires in COVID-19. On the study more broadly: Sites in the United States, Italy and Spain provided acute and convalescent COVID-19 samples. Sources were T cells, B-cell-depleted T cells, or PBMCs; the material itself was cDNA or gDNA.

Study processing details: Reference gene primer amplification gave estimated nucleated cell counts. Sequenced by immunoSEQ multiplex PCR; TCRdb stores in-frame clones only, minus some. The V and J calls and clone size are taken from that table; D and trimming were inferred from the DNA. Altogether 100,000 or so clones are present, 69% being singletons, with the ten largest covering about 5.9%. This clone came up a few times. The sample contains more than one DNA sequence encoding this CDR3. The V and J ends lost 2 bases and 4 bases, in that order; junction bases with no gene match: 1. The CDR3 consists of 15 residues. Germline V gene data show CDR1 as MNHNS and CDR2 as SASEGT.

The chain recombines TRBV6-1 with TRBJ2-3, with 12 nucleotides matching TRBD2. The sequencing input was peripheral blood. The source of this sequence is a man aged 80 or over with acute or convalescent COVID-19. CDR3 amino acids: CASSELAGGPDTQYF. In DNA form, the CDR3 reads TGTGCCAGCAGTGAACTAGCGGGAGGGCCAGATACGCAGTATTTT.